The entry that follows covers one TCR beta chain sequence. What it binds is unknown. As for the donors, each was a healthy bone marrow donor. Amplification used 60 Vbeta primers and 13 Jbeta primers. Data came from immunoSEQ multiplex PCR; TCRdb stores just in-frame clones and leaves some out. The sample lists around 170,000 clones, approximately 88% occurring once. The data stem from a study of cytomegalovirus exposure and HLA in healthy donors. Whole-study results and caveats: In vitro work confirmed that three CMV-associated chains recognize CMV antigens.

Per germline, CDR1 SGHRS and CDR2 YFSETQ. CDR3 length: 13 amino acids. Trimming took off 4 bases at V and 4 bases at J, with 11 bases between the two ends. V and J are TRBV5-1 and TRBJ1-1; D perhaps matches TRBD1 (5 bases). Sequencing input: PBMCs. This TCR was sampled from a woman between 18 and 30 years old in good health and CMV-seronegative. DNA for the CDR3: TGCGCCAGCAGCCCCGGCGGGGGCACTGAAGCTTTCTTT. Its translation: CASSPGGGTEAFF.